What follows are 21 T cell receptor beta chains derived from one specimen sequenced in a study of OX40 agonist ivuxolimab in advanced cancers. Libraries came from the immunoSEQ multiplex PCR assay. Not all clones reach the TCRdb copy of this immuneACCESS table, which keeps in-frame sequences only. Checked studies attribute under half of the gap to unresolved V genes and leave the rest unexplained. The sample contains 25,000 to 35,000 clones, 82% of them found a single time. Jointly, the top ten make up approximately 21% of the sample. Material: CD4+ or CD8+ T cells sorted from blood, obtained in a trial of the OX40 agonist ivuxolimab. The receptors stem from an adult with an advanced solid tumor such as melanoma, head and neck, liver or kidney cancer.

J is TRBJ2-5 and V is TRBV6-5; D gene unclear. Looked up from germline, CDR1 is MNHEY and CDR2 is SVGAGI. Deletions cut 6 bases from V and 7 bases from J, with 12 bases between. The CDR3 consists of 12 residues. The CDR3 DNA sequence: TGTGCCAGCAGCACCCTTAAGGGGACCCAGTACTTC. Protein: CASSTLKGTQYF.

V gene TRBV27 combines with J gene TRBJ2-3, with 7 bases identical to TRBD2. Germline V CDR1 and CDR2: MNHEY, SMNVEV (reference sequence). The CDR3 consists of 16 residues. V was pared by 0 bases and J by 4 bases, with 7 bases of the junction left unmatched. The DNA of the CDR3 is TGTGCCAGCAGTTTATCACCGCGGGAGTGGTCAGATACGCAGTATTTT. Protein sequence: CASSLSPREWSDTQYF.

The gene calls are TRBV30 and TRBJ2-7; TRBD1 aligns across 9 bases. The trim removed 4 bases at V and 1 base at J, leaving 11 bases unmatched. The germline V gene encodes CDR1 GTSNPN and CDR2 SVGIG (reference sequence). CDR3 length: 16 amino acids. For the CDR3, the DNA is TGTGCCTGGATCAGAAAACCGGGACAGGGATCCTACGAGCAGTACTTC. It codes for CAWIRKPGQGSYEQYF.

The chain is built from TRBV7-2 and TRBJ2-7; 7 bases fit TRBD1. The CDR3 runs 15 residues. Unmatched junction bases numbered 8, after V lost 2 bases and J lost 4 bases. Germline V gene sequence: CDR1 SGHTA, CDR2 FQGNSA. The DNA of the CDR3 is TGTGCCAGCAGCTTATCCACAGGGACAGTATACGAGCAGTACTTC. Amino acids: CASSLSTGTVYEQYF. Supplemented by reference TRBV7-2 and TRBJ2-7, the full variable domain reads GAGVSQSPSNKVTEKGKDVELRCDPISGHTALYWYRQSLGQGLEFLIYFQGNSAPDKSGLPSDRFSAERTGGSVSTLTIQRTQQEDSAVYLCASSLSTGTVYEQYFGPGTRLTVT.

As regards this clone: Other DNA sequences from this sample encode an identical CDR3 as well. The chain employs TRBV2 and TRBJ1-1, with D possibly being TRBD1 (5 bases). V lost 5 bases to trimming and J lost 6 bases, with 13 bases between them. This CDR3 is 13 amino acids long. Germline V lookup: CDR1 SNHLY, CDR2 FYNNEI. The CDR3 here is CASSRDLGAEAFF. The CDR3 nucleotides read TGTGCCAGCAGTAGGGACCTCGGGGCTGAAGCTTTCTTT.

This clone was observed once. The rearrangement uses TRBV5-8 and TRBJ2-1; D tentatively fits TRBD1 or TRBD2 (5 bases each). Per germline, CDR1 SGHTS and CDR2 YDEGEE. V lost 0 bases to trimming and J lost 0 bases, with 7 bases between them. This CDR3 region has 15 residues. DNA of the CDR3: TGTGCCAGCAGCTTGGGGGGGAGCTCCTACAATGAGCAGTTCTTC. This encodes CASSLGGSSYNEQFF.

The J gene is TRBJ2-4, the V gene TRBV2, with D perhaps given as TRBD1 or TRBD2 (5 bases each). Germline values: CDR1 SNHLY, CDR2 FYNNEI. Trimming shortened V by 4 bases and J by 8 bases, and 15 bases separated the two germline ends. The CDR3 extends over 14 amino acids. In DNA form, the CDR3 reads TGTGCCAGCAGTGTCCGGGACCTGGTGGACATTCAGTACTTC. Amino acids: CASSVRDLVDIQYF.

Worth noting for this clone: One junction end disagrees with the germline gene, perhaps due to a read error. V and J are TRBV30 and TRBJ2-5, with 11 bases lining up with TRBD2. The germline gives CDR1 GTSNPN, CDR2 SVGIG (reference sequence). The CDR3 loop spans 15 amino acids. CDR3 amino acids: CAWSEGLADQEPQYF. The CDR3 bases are TGTGCCTGGAGCGAGGGACTAGCGGATCAAGAGCCCCAGTACTTC.

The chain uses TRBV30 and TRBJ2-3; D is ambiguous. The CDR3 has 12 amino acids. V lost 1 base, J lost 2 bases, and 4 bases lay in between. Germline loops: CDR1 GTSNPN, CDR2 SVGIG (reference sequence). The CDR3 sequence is CAWSGATDTQYF. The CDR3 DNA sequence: TGTGCCTGGAGTGGGGCCACAGATACGCAGTATTTT.

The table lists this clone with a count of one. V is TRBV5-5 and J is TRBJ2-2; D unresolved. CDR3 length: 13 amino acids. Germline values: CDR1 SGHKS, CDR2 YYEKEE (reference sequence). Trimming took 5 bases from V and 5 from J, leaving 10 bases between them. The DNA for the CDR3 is TGTGCCAGCAGGGGTCAGAGGACCGGGGAGCTGTTTTTT. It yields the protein CASRGQRTGELFF.

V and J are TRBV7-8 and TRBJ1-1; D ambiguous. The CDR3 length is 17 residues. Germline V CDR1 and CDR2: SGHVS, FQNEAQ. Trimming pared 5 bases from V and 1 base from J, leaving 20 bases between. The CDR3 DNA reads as TGTGCCAGCAGCCCAAGGAGGATCCGCAGGAGGAACACTGAAGCTTTCTTT. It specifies CASSPRRIRRRNTEAFF.

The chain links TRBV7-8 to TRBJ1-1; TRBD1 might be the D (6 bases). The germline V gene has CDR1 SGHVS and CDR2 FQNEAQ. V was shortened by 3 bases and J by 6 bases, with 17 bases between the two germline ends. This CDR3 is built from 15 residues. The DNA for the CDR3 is TGTGCCAGCAGCTTTCCTAGTGGGGGCACACCTGAAGCTTTCTTT. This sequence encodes CASSFPSGGTPEAFF.

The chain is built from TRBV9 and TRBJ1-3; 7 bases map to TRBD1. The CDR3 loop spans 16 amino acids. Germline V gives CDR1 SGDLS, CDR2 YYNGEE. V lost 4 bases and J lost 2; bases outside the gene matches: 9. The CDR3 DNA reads TGTGCCAGCAGCCACACGAGGGGGCTCCCTGGAAACACCATATATTTT. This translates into CASSHTRGLPGNTIYF.

In nucleotides, the CDR3 is TGTGCCAGCAGCTTAGAGGTATCCGGATCACCCCTCCACTTT. This sequence encodes CASSLEVSGSPLHF. This chain uses TRBV11-2 with TRBJ1-6; no reliable D call. The germline gives CDR1 SGHAT, CDR2 FQNNGV. This CDR3 is built from 14 residues. Trimming cost V 0 bases and J 10 bases, with 10 bases left between them. The whole variable domain, filled in from reference TRBV11-2 and TRBJ1-6, reads EAGVAQSPRYKIIEKRQSVAFWCNPISGHATLYWYQQILGQGPKLLIQFQNNGVVDDSQLPKDRFSAERLKGVDSTLKIQPAKLEDSAVYLCASSLEVSGSPLHFGNGTRLTVT.

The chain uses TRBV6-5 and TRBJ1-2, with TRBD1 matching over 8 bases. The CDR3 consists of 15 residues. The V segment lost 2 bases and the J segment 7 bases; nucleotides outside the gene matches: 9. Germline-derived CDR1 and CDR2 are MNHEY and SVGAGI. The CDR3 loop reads CASSYTLTGGGGYTF. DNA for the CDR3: TGTGCCAGCAGTTACACACTCACAGGGGGGGGTGGCTACACCTTC.

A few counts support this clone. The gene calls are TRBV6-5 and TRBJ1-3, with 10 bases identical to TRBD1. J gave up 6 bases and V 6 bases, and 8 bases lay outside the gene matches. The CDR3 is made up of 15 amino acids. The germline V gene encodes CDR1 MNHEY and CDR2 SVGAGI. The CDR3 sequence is CASSPKGQGVNTIYF. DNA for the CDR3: TGTGCCAGCAGCCCTAAAGGACAGGGGGTAAACACCATATATTTT.

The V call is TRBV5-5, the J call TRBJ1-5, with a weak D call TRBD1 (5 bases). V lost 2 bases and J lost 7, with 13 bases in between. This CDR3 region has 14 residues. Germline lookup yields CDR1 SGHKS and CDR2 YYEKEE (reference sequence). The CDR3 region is CASSFFPGDQPQHF. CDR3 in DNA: TGTGCCAGCAGCTTTTTTCCCGGGGACCAGCCCCAGCATTTT.

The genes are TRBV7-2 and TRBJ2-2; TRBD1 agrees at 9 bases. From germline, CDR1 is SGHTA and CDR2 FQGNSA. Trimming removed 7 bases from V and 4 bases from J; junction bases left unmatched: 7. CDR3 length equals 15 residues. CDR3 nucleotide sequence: TGTGCCAGCACCCTACAGGGGGCTATCACCGGGGAGCTGTTTTTT. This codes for CASTLQGAITGELFF. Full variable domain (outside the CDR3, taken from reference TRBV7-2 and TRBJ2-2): GAGVSQSPSNKVTEKGKDVELRCDPISGHTALYWYRQSLGQGLEFLIYFQGNSAPDKSGLPSDRFSAERTGGSVSTLTIQRTQQEDSAVYLCASTLQGAITGELFFGEGSRLTVL.

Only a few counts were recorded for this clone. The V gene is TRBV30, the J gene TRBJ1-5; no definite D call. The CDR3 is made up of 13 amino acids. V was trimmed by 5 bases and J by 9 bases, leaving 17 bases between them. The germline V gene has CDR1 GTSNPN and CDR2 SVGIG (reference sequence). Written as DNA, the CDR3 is TGTGCCTGGGGAGGCGGGCCCAGGTTGCCCCAGCATTTT. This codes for CAWGGGPRLPQHF.

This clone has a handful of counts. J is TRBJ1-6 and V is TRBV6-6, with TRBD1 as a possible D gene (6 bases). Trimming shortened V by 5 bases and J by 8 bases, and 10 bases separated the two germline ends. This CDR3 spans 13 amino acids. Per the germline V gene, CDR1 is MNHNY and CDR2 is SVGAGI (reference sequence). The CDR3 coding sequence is TGTGCCAGCAGTCCAGGGGTGTATTCACCCCTCCACTTT. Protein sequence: CASSPGVYSPLHF.

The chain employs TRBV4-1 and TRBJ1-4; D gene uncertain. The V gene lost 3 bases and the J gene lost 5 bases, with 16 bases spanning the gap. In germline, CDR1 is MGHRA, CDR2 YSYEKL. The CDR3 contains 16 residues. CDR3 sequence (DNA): TGCGCCAGCAGCCATTCAACAGCCCCCGGCAATGAAAAACTGTTTTTT. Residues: CASSHSTAPGNEKLFF.